Listed here are 10 T cell receptor beta chains from one sample, sequenced in a study of blood T cells in healthy people across ages. Primed by a sample-barcoded 5' primer and a J-beta primer mix, a second PCR proceeded for 7 to 11 cycles. TCRdb independently ran MiXCR on the 5' RACE reads; one entry per CDR3 protein. The table has some 920,000 distinct CDR3 sequences, roughly 50% seen once. The sample comprised blood. Receptor source: a woman aged 55-69 years in good health.

Worth noting for this clonotype: One end of the junction does not line up with germline, which may come from a read error. J is TRBJ2-4 and V is TRBV7-9; 9 bases line up with TRBD1. TRBJ2-7 matches the DNA end more closely, so the J call is doubtful. Germline CDR1 and CDR2: SEHNR and FQNEAQ (reference sequence). The CDR3 is 14 residues long. CDR3 nucleotides: TGTGCCAGCAGAGCCGGGACAGGGTCCTGCGAGCAGTACTTC. It encodes CASRAGTGSCEQYF.

The rearrangement links TRBV20-1 to TRBJ2-3; possibly TRBD1 for D (6 bases). V was cut by 7 bases and J by 5 bases, with 13 bases left in between. CDR3 length: 12 amino acids. Germline CDR1 reads DFQATT; CDR2 reads SNEGSKA (reference sequence). The CDR3 nucleotides read TGCAGTGGGACAGACCCGGGAGATACGCAGTATTTT. The encoded protein is CSGTDPGDTQYF.

The chain carries TRBV5-1 and TRBJ2-3; D is unresolved. V gave up 5 bases and J gave up 10 bases, with 26 bases separating them. CDR1 SGHRS and CDR2 YFSETQ come from the germline V gene. This CDR3 has 16 amino acids. CDR3 region: CASRLSTTLGTRSQYF. The CDR3 nucleotides read TGCGCCAGCAGACTATCCACGACCCTTGGCACCAGGTCGCAGTATTTT.

This rearrangement joins TRBV4-1 to TRBJ2-1; 8 nucleotides line up with TRBD2. Germline loops: CDR1 MGHRA, CDR2 YSYEKL. Trimming at V came to 0 bases and at J to 4 bases, leaving 17 bases not matched to a gene. The CDR3 has 20 amino acids. CDR3 sequence: CASSQDFSGNGLSWYNEQFF. In DNA form, the CDR3 reads TGCGCCAGCAGCCAAGACTTTAGCGGGAATGGGCTATCATGGTACAATGAGCAGTTCTTC.

The J gene is TRBJ1-1, the V gene TRBV10-3; no definite D call. Looked up from germline, CDR1 is ENHRY and CDR2 is SYGVKD. The CDR3 has 14 amino acids. V dropped 4 bases and J dropped 5 bases, with 14 bases sitting between them. CDR3 sequence reads: CAISADPRGTEAFF. In nucleotides, the CDR3 is TGTGCCATCAGTGCGGACCCTCGAGGGACTGAAGCTTTCTTT.

This clonotype has only a few counts. This CDR3 reads CSVRGRQGHLEKLFF. In DNA form, the CDR3 reads TGCAGCGTCCGCGGGAGACAGGGTCATTTGGAAAAACTGTTTTTT. The chain links TRBV29-1 to TRBJ1-4; 7 positions match TRBD1. Germline CDR1 is SQVTM and CDR2 is ANQGSEA. CDR3 length: 15 residues. V shed 6 bases, J shed 8 bases, and the junction held 15 bases outside the gene matches.

The V and J genes are TRBV2 and TRBJ2-7; 12 nucleotides line up with TRBD2. This CDR3 contains 18 residues. Germline V gene sequence: CDR1 SNHLY, CDR2 FYNNEI. The ends lost 5 bases at V and 2 bases at J; junction bases unmatched: 13. The CDR3 protein is CASSSKGLAGTHTYEQYF. CDR3 DNA: TGTGCCAGCAGTTCCAAAGGACTAGCGGGAACCCATACCTACGAGCAGTACTTC.

The V gene is TRBV6-2 or TRBV6-3, the J gene TRBJ2-5; D perhaps matches TRBD1 (5 bases). This CDR3 contains 14 residues. V lost 2 bases and J lost 5, with 12 bases in between. Germline V gene lookup returns CDR1 MNHEY and CDR2 SVGEGT. The CDR3 protein is CASSYQGLTETQYF. Here the CDR3 DNA reads TGTGCCAGCAGTTACCAGGGTTTGACGGAGACCCAGTACTTC.

This chain uses TRBV7-8 with TRBJ2-1; 11 bases map to TRBD1. Germline V gene lookup returns CDR1 SGHVS and CDR2 FQNEAQ. V lost 3 bases, J lost 0 bases, and 16 bases stayed unmatched. CDR3 size: 21 residues. The DNA of the CDR3 is TGTGCCAGCAGCTTCCCTCCAAGTGGGACAGGGGGACGTAGCTCCTACAATGAGCAGTTCTTC. Its translation is CASSFPPSGTGGRSSYNEQFF.

J is TRBJ1-1 and V is TRBV12-3 or TRBV12-4; D is unclear. This CDR3 region has 12 residues. Trimming stripped 3 bases from V and 7 bases from J, with 9 bases between. The CDR3 spells CASSFGNIEAFF. In DNA form, the CDR3 reads TGTGCCAGCAGTTTTGGGAATATTGAAGCTTTCTTT.